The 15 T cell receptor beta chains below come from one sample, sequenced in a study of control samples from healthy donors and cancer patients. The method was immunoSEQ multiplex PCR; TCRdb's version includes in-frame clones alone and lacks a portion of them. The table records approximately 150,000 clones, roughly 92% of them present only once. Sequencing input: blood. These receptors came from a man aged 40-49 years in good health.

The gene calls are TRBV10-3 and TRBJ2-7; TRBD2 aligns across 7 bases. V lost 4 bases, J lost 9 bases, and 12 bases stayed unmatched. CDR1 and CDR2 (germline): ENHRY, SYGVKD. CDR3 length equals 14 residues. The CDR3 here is CAISAVAGPQGQYF. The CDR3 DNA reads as TGTGCCATCAGTGCGGTAGCGGGTCCACAAGGGCAGTACTTC.

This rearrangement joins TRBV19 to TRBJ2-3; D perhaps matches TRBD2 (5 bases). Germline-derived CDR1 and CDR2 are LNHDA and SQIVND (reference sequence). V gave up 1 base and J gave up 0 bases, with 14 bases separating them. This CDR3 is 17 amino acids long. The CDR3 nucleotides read TGTGCCAGTAGTATAGGTAGGGAGTTTCCTAGCACAGATACGCAGTATTTT. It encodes CASSIGREFPSTDTQYF.

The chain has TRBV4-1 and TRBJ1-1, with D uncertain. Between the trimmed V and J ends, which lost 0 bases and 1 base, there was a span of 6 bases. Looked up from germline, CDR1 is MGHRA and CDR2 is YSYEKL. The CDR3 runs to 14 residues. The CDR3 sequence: CASSQDPGNTEAFF. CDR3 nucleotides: TGCGCCAGCAGCCAAGACCCAGGGAACACTGAAGCTTTCTTT.

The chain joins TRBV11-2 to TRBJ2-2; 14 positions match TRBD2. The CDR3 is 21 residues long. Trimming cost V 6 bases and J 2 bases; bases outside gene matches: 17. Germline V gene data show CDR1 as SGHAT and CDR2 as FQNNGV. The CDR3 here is CASSYKAPGLAGDPNTGELFF. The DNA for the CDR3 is TGTGCCAGCAGTTATAAAGCCCCGGGACTAGCGGGAGACCCCAACACCGGGGAGCTGTTTTTT.

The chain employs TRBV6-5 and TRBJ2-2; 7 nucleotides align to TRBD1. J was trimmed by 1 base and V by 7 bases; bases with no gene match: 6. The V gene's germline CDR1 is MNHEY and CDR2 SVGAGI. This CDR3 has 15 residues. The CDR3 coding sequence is TGTGCCAGCACTAACAGGGGTCAGAACACCGGGGAGCTGTTTTTT. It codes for CASTNRGQNTGELFF.

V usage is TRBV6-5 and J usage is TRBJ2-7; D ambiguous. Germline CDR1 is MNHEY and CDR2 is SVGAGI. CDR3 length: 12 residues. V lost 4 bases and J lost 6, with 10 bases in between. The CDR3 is CASSSRVREQYF. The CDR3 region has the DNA TGTGCCAGCAGTTCTAGAGTCCGCGAGCAGTACTTC.

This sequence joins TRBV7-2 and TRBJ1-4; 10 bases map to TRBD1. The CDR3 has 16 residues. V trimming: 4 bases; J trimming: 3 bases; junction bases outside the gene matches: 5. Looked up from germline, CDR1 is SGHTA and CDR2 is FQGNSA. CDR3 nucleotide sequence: TGTGCCAGCAGCTCCGGACAGGGGGGGCCTAATGAAAAACTGTTTTTT. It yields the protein CASSSGQGGPNEKLFF.

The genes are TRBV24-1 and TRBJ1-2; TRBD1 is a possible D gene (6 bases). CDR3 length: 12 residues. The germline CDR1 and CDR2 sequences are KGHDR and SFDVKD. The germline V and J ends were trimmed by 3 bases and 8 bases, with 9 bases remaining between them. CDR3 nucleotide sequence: TGTGCCACCAGTGATGACAGGTCCGGCTACACCTTC. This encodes CATSDDRSGYTF.

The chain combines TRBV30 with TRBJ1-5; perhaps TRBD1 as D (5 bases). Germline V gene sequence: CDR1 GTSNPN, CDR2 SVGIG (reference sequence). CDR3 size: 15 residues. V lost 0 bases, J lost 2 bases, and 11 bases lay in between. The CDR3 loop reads CAWSVQGSGNQPQHF. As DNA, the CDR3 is TGTGCCTGGAGTGTCCAGGGTTCGGGCAATCAGCCCCAGCATTTT.

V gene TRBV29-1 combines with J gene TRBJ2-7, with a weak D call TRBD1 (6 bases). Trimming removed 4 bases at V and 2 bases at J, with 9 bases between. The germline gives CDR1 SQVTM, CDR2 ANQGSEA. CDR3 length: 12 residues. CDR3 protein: CSVADSTYEQYF. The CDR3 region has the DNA TGCAGCGTTGCGGACAGTACCTACGAGCAGTACTTC.

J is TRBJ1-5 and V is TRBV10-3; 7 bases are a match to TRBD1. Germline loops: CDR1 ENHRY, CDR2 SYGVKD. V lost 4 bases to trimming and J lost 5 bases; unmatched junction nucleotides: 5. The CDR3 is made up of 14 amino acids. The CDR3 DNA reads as TGTGCCATCAGTGGTTTAGGGGGCGATCAGCCCCAGCATTTT. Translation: CAISGLGGDQPQHF.

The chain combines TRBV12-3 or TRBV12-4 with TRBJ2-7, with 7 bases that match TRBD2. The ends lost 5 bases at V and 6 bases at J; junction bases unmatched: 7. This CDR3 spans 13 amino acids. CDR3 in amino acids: CASSEGGLGEQYF. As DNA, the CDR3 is TGTGCCAGCAGTGAGGGAGGGCTGGGCGAGCAGTACTTC.

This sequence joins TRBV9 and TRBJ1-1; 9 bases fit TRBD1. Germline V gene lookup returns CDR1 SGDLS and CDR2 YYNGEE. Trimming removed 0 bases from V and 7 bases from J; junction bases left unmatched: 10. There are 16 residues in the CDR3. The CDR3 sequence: CASSVGGPGQGGEAFF. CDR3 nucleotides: TGTGCCAGCAGCGTAGGGGGGCCGGGACAGGGAGGTGAAGCTTTCTTT.

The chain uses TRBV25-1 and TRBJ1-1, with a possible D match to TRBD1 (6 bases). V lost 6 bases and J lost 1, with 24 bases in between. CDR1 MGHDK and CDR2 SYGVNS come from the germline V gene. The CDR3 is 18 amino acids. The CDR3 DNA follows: TGTGCCAGCAGAGACCAAAGAGGTTGGGGGCCCGAGAACACTGAAGCTTTCTTT. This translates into CASRDQRGWGPENTEAFF.

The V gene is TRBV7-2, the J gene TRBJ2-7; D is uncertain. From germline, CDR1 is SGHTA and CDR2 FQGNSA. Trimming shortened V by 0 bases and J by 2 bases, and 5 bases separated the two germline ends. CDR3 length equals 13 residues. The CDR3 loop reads CASSLAQTYEQYF. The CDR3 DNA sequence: TGTGCCAGCAGCTTAGCCCAGACCTACGAGCAGTACTTC.